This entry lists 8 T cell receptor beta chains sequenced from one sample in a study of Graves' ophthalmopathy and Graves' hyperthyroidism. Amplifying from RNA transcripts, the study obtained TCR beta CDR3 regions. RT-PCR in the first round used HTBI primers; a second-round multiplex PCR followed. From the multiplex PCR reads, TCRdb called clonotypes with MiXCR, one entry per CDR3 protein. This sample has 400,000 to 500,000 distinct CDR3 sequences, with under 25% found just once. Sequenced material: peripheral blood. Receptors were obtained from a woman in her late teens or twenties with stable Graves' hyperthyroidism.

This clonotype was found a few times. CDR3 residues: CASSPRNYEQYF. In DNA form, the CDR3 reads TGTGCCAGCTCCCCTCGGAATTACGAGCAGTACTTC. The chain uses TRBV18 and TRBJ2-7; no definite D call. Trimming left V 6 bases short and J 4 bases short, with 10 bases between. In germline, CDR1 is KGHSH, CDR2 LQKENI. The CDR3 is 12 residues long.

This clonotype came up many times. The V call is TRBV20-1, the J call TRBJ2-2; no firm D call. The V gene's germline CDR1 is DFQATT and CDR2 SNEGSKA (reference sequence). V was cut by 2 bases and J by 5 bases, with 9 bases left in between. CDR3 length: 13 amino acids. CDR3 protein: CSARPRGTGELFF. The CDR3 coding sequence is TGCAGTGCTAGACCTAGAGGAACCGGGGAGCTGTTTTTT.

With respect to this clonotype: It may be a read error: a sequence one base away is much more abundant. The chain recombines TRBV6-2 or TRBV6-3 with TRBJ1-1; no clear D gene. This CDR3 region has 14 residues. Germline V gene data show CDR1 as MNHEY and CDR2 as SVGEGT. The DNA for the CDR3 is TGTGCCAGCAGGGGGAGAGGGAGGTTGACTGAAGCTTCCTTT. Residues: CASRGRGRLTEASF.

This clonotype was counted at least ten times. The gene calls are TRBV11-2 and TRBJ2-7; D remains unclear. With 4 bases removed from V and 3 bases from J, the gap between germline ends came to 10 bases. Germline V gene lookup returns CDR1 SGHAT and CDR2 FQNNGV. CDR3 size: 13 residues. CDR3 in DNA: TGTGCCAGCAGCTCACTGATTGTCTACGAGCAGTACTTC. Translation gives CASSSLIVYEQYF.

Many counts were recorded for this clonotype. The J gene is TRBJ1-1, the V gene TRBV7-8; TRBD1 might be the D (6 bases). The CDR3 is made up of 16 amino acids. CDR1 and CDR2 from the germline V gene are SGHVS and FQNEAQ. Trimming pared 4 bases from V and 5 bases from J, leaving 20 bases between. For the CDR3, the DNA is TGTGCCAGCAGCTCGACCGGGGGGGCGTGGGTGACTGAAGCTTTCTTT. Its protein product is CASSSTGGAWVTEAFF.

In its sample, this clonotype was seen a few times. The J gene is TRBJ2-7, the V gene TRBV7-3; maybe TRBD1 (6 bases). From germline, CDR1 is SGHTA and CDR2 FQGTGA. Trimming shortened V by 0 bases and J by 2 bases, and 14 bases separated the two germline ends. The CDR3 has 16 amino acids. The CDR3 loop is CASSLTATGNPYEQYF. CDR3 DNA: TGTGCCAGCAGCTTAACCGCCACAGGGAACCCCTACGAGCAGTACTTC. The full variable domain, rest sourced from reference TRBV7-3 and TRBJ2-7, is GAGVSQTPSNKVTEKGKYVELRCDPISGHTALYWYRQSLGQGPEFLIYFQGTGAADDSGLPNDRFFAVRPEGSVSTLKIQRTERGDSAVYLCASSLTATGNPYEQYFGPGTRLTVT.

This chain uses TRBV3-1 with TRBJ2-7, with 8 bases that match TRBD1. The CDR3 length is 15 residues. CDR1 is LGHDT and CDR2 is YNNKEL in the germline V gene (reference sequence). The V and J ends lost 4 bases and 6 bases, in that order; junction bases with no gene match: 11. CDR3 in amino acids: CASSRTGSWYGEQYF. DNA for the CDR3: TGTGCCAGCAGCCGGACAGGGAGTTGGTACGGCGAGCAGTACTTC.

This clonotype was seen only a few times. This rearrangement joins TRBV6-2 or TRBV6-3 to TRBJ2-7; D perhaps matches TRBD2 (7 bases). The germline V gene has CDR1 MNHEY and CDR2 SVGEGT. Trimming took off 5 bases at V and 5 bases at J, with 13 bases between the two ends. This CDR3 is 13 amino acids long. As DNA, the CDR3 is TGTGCCAGCAGTCTTGGAGGGGGGGACGAGCAGTACTTC. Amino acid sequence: CASSLGGGDEQYF.